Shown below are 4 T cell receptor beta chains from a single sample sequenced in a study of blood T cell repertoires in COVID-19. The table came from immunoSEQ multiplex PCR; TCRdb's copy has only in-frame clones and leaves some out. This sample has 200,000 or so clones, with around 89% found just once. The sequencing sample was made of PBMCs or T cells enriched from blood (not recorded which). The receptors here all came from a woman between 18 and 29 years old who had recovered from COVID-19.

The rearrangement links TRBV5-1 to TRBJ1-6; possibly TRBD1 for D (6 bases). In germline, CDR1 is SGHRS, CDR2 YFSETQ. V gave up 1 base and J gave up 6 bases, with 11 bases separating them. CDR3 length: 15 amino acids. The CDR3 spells CASSLLQGSNSPLHF. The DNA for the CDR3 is TGCGCCAGCAGCTTGCTACAGGGTAGTAATTCACCCCTCCACTTT.

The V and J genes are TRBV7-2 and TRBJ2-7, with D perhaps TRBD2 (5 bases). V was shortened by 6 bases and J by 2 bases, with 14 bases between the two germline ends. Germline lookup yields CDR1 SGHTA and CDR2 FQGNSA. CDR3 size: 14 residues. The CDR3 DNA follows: TGTGCCAGCAGTCCTGCCGGGAAGCCCTACGAGCAGTACTTC. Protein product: CASSPAGKPYEQYF.

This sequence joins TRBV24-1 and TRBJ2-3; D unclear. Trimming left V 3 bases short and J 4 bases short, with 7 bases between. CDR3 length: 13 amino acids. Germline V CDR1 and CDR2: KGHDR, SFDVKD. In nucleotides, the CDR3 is TGTGCCACCAGTGATCCGGGTTCAGATACGCAGTATTTT. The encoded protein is CATSDPGSDTQYF.

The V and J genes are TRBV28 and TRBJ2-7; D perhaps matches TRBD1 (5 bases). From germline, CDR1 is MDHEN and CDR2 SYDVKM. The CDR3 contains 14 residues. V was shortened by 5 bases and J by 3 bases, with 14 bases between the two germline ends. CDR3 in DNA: TGTGCCAGCAGTACGACAGCTCCGGGCTACGAGCAGTACTTC. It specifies CASSTTAPGYEQYF.